These 9 T cell receptor beta chains share one sample of origin, sequenced in a study of human T cells and chemical hapten exposure. Time point of the sample: patch test 1, 2 weeks after DPC sensitization. The treatment denotes: therapeutic diphenylcyclopropenone sensitization with weekly scalp DPC. TCRdb re-called the RACE reads through MiXCR, storing one row per CDR3 protein. The sample includes some 400,000 distinct CDR3 sequences, more than 4.5% of them seen just once. Here the sequenced sample was whole blood, taken in connection with sensitization to the hapten diphenylcyclopropenone (DPC). The receptors shown here come from a woman aged 50 to 65 with alopecia areata. Some clones in this sample may be carry-over from other donors' samples.

This chain uses TRBV5-1 with TRBJ1-1, with D possibly TRBD1 on 6 matching bases. V lost 5 bases and J 3 bases, leaving 14 bases between the germline ends. The germline V gene has CDR1 SGHRS and CDR2 YFSETQ. This CDR3 comprises 14 residues. For the CDR3, the DNA is TGCGCCAGCAGGTTCCGACAGGAAGACACTGAAGCTTTCTTT. It yields the protein CASRFRQEDTEAFF.

A few counts support this clonotype. This chain links TRBV30 with TRBJ2-5; D tentatively reads TRBD1 or TRBD2 (5 bases each). This CDR3 comprises 13 residues. Trimming pared 0 bases from V and 7 bases from J, leaving 12 bases between. Germline V CDR1 and CDR2: GTSNPN, SVGIG (reference sequence). This CDR3 reads CAWSVRGPPTQYF. DNA of the CDR3: TGTGCCTGGAGTGTACGGGGACCCCCGACCCAGTACTTC.

This clonotype came up many times. The chain employs TRBV12-5 and TRBJ1-5, with D uncertain. The V gene lost 5 bases and the J gene lost 6 bases, with 8 bases spanning the gap. From germline, CDR1 is LGHNT and CDR2 FRNRAP. This CDR3 spans 12 amino acids. This CDR3 reads CASGPEFQPQHF. The CDR3 region has the DNA TGTGCTAGTGGTCCCGAGTTTCAGCCCCAGCATTTT.

This clonotype was counted at least ten times. V gene TRBV12-5 combines with J gene TRBJ2-3; TRBD2 aligns across 9 bases. The CDR3 covers 18 residues. Germline CDR1 LGHNT, CDR2 FRNRAP. V was pared by 0 bases and J by 4 bases, with 11 bases of the junction left unmatched. This chain's CDR3 is CASGLVRFRAGGSDTQYF. The CDR3 nucleotides read TGTGCTAGTGGTTTGGTACGATTTAGAGCGGGGGGATCAGATACGCAGTATTTT. Based on the CDR3 plus reference TRBV12-5 and TRBJ2-3, the full variable domain is DARVTQTPRHKVTEMGQEVTMRCQPILGHNTVFWYRQTMMQGLELLAYFRNRAPLDDSGMPKDRFSAEMPDATLATLKIQPSEPRDSAVYFCASGLVRFRAGGSDTQYFGPGTRLTVL.

This clonotype was counted many times. The rearrangement uses TRBV20-1 and TRBJ2-7, with D perhaps being TRBD1 or TRBD2 (6 bases each). From germline, CDR1 is DFQATT and CDR2 SNEGSKA (reference sequence). This CDR3 is built from 13 residues. V shed 4 bases and J shed 6 bases, with 16 bases lying between them. The CDR3 bases are TGCAGTGCTACGCGGGACACAGTCAGCGAGCAGTACTTC. Translation gives CSATRDTVSEQYF.

This chain uses TRBV12-3 or TRBV12-4 with TRBJ1-5; D might be TRBD1 (5 bases). V was shortened by 2 bases and J by 11 bases, with 13 bases between the two germline ends. This CDR3 comprises 13 residues. CDR3 in DNA: TGTGCCAGCAGTTTACAGGGTCGGGTGACCCAGCATTTT. Amino acid sequence: CASSLQGRVTQHF.

This clonotype was seen a handful of times. The rearrangement uses TRBV6-2 or TRBV6-3 and TRBJ2-7; unclear D gene. Germline V gene lookup returns CDR1 MNHEY and CDR2 SVGEGT. The CDR3 contains 11 residues. Trimming took off 6 bases at V and 6 bases at J, with 9 bases between the two ends. The CDR3 DNA reads as TGTGCCAGCAGCTCCGCTAGCGAGCAGTACTTC. This encodes CASSSASEQYF.

The V and J genes are TRBV5-1 and TRBJ2-1; 7 bases agree with TRBD2. J lost 7 bases, V lost 0 bases, and 7 bases had no gene match. The CDR3 length is 15 residues. CDR1 and CDR2 (germline): SGHRS, YFSETQ. CDR3 residues: CASSLAGGSGNEQFF. The CDR3, as DNA: TGCGCCAGCAGCTTGGCCGGCGGGAGTGGGAATGAGCAGTTCTTC.

This clonotype has at least ten counts. The chain combines TRBV5-1 with TRBJ1-6; 7 bases match TRBD1. Germline V gene lookup returns CDR1 SGHRS and CDR2 YFSETQ. Losses at the gene ends were 3 bases for V and 8 bases for J; bases not matched to a gene: 11. The CDR3 is made up of 16 amino acids. CDR3 nucleotide sequence: TGCGCCAGCAGCTCGGACCCCAACGACAGGGATTCACCCCTCCACTTT. It specifies CASSSDPNDRDSPLHF. The full variable domain, with the rest looked up from reference TRBV5-1 and TRBJ1-6, is KAGVTQTPRYLIKTRGQQVTLSCSPISGHRSVSWYQQTPGQGLQFLFEYFSETQRNKGNFPGRFSGRQFSNSRSEMNVSTLELGDSALYLCASSSDPNDRDSPLHFGNGTRLTVT.